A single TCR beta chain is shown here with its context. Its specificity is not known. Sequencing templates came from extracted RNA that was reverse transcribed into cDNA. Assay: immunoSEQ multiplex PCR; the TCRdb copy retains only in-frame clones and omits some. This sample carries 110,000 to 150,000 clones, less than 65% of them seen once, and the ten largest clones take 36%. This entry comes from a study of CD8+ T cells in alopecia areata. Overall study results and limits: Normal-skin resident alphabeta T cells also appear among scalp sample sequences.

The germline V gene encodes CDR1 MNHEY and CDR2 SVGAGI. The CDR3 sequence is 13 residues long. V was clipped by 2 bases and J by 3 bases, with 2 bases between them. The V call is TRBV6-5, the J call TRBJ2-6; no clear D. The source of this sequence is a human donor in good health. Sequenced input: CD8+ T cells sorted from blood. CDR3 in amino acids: CASSYGGANVLTF. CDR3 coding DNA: TGTGCCAGCAGTTACGGTGGGGCCAACGTCCTGACTTTC.